This TCR beta chain was found in a study of T cell responses to AZD1222 COVID-19 vaccine. TCRdb's copy holds only in-frame clones and misses some; the assay was immunoSEQ multiplex PCR. This sample has 50,000 to 55,000 clones; about 87% occur once, and the top ten carry 2.7%. Germline V gene lookup returns CDR1 SGDLS and CDR2 YYNGEE. This CDR3 comprises 15 residues. The junction had 2 bases not matched to a gene; V was cut back by 0 bases and J by 3 bases. The sequences come from peripheral blood, collected 28 days after the second AZD1222 dose. The gene calls are TRBV9 and TRBJ2-7, with 11 bases identical to TRBD2. The receptor was isolated from an adult who received the AZD1222 COVID-19 vaccine. The CDR3 nucleotides read TGTGCCAGCAGCGTAGGGGGGACTAGCGGCTACGAGCAGTACTTC. Its protein is CASSVGGTSGYEQYF.